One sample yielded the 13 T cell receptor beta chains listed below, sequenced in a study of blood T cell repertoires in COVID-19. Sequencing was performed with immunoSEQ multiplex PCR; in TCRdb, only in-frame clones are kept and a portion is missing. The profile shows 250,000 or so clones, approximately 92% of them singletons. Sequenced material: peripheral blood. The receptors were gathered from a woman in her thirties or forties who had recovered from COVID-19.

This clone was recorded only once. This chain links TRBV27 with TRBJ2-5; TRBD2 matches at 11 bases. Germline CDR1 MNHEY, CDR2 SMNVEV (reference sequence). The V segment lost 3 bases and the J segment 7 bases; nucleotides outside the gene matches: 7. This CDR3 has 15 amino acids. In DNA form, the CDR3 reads TGTGCCAGCAGTTTTCTCACTAGCGGGGGCGGGACCCAGTACTTC. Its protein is CASSFLTSGGGTQYF.

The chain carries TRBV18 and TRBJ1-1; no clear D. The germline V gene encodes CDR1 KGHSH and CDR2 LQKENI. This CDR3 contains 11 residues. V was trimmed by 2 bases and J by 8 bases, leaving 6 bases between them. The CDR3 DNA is TGTGCCAGCTCACCAGGGCACGAAGCTTTCTTT. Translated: CASSPGHEAFF.

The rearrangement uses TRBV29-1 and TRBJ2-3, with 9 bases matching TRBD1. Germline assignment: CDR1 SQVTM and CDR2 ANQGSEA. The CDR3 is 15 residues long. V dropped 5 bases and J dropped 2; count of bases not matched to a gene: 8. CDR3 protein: CSVSWDRAPTDTQYF. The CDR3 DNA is TGCAGCGTTAGTTGGGACAGGGCCCCCACAGATACGCAGTATTTT.

The CDR3 region is CASSETGGVADSPLHF. For the CDR3, the DNA is TGCGCCAGCAGTGAGACCGGGGGGGTGGCGGATTCACCCCTCCACTTT. This sequence joins TRBV10-2 and TRBJ1-6, with D maybe TRBD1 (5 bases). CDR3 length: 16 residues. CDR1 WSHSY and CDR2 SAAADI come from the germline V gene. Between the trimmed V and J ends, which lost 2 bases and 8 bases, there was a span of 16 bases.

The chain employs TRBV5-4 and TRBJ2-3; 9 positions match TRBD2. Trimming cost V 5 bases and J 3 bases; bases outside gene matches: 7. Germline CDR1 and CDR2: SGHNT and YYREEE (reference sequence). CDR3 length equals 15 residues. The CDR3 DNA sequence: TGTGCCAGCAGAAAGGGCGGGGGGGGAACAGATACGCAGTATTTT. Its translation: CASRKGGGGTDTQYF.

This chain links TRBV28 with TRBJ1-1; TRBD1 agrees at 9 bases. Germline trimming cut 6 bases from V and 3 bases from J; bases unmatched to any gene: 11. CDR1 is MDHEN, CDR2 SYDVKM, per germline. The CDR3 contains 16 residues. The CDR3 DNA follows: TGTGCCAGCAGCCCTTTGGGACAGGGAGGTGACACTGAAGCTTTCTTT. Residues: CASSPLGQGGDTEAFF.

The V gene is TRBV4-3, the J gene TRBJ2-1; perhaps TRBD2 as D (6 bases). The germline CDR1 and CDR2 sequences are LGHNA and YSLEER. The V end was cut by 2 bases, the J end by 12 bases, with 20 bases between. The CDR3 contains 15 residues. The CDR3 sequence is CASSQTFSGVEGQFF. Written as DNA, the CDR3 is TGCGCCAGCAGCCAAACCTTTTCGGGGGTGGAGGGGCAGTTCTTC.

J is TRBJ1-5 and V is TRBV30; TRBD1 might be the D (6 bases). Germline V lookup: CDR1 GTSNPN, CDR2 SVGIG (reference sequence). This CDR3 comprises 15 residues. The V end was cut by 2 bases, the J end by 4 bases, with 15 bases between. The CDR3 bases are TGTGCCTGGAGTTTGGGGTACAGGGCGAATCAGCCCCAGCATTTT. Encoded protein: CAWSLGYRANQPQHF.

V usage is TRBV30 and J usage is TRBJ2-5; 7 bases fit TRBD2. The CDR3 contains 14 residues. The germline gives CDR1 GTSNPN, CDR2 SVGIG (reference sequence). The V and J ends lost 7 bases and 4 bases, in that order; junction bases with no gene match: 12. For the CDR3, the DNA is TGTGCCTTCGAGGAGAGATGGGGGGGAGAGACCCAGTACTTC. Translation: CAFEERWGGETQYF.

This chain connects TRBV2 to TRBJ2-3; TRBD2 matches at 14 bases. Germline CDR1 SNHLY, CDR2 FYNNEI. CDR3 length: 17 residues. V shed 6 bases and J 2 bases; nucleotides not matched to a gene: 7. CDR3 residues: CASRTGGLAGDTDTQYF. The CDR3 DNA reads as TGTGCCAGCAGGACTGGGGGACTAGCGGGAGACACAGATACGCAGTATTTT.

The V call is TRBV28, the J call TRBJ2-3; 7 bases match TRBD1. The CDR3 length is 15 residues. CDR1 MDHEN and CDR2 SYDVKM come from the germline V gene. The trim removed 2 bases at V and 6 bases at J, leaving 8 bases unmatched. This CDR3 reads CASSLTSDRADTQYF. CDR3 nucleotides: TGTGCCAGCAGTTTAACGTCCGACAGGGCTGATACGCAGTATTTT.

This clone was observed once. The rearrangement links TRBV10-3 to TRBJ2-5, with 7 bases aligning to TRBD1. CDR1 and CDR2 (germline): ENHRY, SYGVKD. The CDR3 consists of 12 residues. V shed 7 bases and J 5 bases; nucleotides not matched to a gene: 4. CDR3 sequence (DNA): TGTGCCATCACTGAACAGGGGGAGACCCAGTACTTC. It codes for CAITEQGETQYF.

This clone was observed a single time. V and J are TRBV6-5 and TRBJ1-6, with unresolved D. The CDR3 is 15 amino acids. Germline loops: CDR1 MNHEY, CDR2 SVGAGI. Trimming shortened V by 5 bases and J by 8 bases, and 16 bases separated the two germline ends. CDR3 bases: TGTGCCAGCAGTCCCACGGTGACTCATGATTCACCCCTCCACTTT. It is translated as CASSPTVTHDSPLHF.